Listed here is a single TCR beta chain. From germline, CDR1 is SGHVS and CDR2 FNYEAQ. This CDR3 has 18 residues. J was trimmed by 9 bases and V by 1 base; bases with no gene match: 13. This sample is part of a study of blood T cell repertoires in COVID-19. Whole-study context: The samples span acute and convalescent COVID-19 from the United States, Italy and Spain. The cDNA or gDNA used as material had been derived from T cells, B-cell-depleted T cells, or PBMCs.

Original data processing: Researchers report that nucleated cell counts were estimated from reference gene primer amplification. Libraries were prepared by immunoSEQ multiplex PCR; TCRdb keeps only in-frame clonotypes and omits some of them. V, J and clone size derive from that table, while D and trimming were established from the DNA sequence. The sample has 140,000 to 150,000 clones; under 90% are singletons. The sequenced sample consisted of peripheral blood. This clonotype originated in a human donor in a cohort sampled during active COVID-19. This chain uses TRBV7-6 with TRBJ2-1, with 12 bases lining up with TRBD2. Here the CDR3 reads CASSLEPSRTSGIPEQFF. The CDR3, as DNA: TGTGCCAGCAGCTTAGAACCGTCTAGGACTAGCGGGATACCTGAGCAGTTCTTC. The full variable domain, rest sourced from reference TRBV7-6 and TRBJ2-1, is GAGVSQSPRYKVTKRGQDVALRCDPISGHVSLYWYRQALGQGPEFLTYFNYEAQQDKSGLPNDRFSAERPEGSISTLTIQRTEQRDSAMYRCASSLEPSRTSGIPEQFFGPGTRLTVL.